This TCR beta chain was sequenced in a study of tumor and adjacent non-tumor tissue in lung cancer. On the study more broadly: There were around 11 adenocarcinoma, a couple of squamous cell carcinoma and 1 small cell lung cancer cases. Study findings and constraints: In normal lung, the top 100 clones were significantly more dominant than in tumor. TCR diversity was significantly greater in tumor than normal lung tissue.

The table lists this clonotype with many counts. The antigen remains undetermined. No cell sorting was done before RNA was extracted from the tissue. The normal lung tissue was taken more than 3 cm from the tumor edge. Chemotherapy-naive patients with new lung cancer underwent thoracic surgery in China, August–late 2014. A modified ARM-PCR protocol with three rounds of nested PCR amplified TCRbeta. A single record per CDR3 protein comes from TCRdb applying MiXCR to the multiplex PCR reads. The sample has more than 85,000 distinct CDR3 sequences; about 64% are singletons. The CDR3 has 17 residues. Germline CDR1 is MGHRA and CDR2 is YSYEKL. The V gene lost 0 bases and the J gene lost 1 base, with 13 bases spanning the gap.

The sequenced sample was distant non-tumor lung tissue. This clonotype was obtained from a man in his fifties or sixties with non-small cell lung cancer. The chain has TRBV4-1 and TRBJ2-4; D may be TRBD1 or TRBD2 (6 bases each). CDR3 in amino acids: CASSQDRGVFAKNIQYF. CDR3 nucleotide sequence: TGCGCCAGCAGCCAAGATAGGGGGGTCTTTGCCAAAAACATTCAGTACTTC.